A single sample is the source of the 2 T cell receptor beta chains below, sequenced in a study of cytomegalovirus exposure and HLA in healthy donors. The PCR made use of 60 Vbeta and 13 Jbeta primers. The method was immunoSEQ multiplex PCR; TCRdb's version includes in-frame clones alone and lacks a portion of them. The sample consists of 150,000 to 160,000 clones, roughly 80% of them appearing once. Sequenced: PBMCs. These receptors originate from a man aged 25-40 years in good health and CMV-seropositive.

The chain couples TRBV2 to TRBJ2-7; D possibly corresponds to TRBD2 (6 bases). This CDR3 has 15 residues. Germline loops: CDR1 SNHLY, CDR2 FYNNEI. V lost 1 base, J lost 5 bases, and 15 bases lay in between. CDR3 amino acids: CASSEGRGSGDEQYF. Written as DNA, the CDR3 is TGTGCCAGCAGTGAAGGTCGGGGTAGCGGTGACGAGCAGTACTTC.

V and J are TRBV7-8 and TRBJ1-5, with 9 bases aligning to TRBD1. Losses at the gene ends were 5 bases for V and 4 bases for J; bases not matched to a gene: 15. The CDR3 extends over 18 amino acids. Germline V lookup: CDR1 SGHVS, CDR2 FQNEAQ. The CDR3 DNA sequence: TGTGCCAGCAGCCGCCGCGCCAGGGGACAGGGCACTAATCAGCCCCAGCATTTT. Residues: CASSRRARGQGTNQPQHF.